The 26 T cell receptor beta chains below come from one sample, sequenced in a study of blood T cells in healthy people across ages (dated by TCRdb to between 2014 and 2017). The library was produced with 5' RACE. These reads were obtained on an Illumina HiSeq 2500. A second PCR of roughly 6 to 11 cycles was run with a J-beta primer mix and a sample-barcoded 5' primer. In TCRdb, the public reads were trimmed at Q25 with fastp and aligned with MiXCR, with productive beta chains retained. Rows merge per CDR3 protein into single entries with the most common DNA and genes. The sample data list about 730,000 distinct CDR3 sequences, and roughly two fifths of these were observed just once. The ten largest clones take up 20% to 25% of the sample. Sequenced material: blood. These receptors all come from a woman aged 60-75 years in good health.

This clonotype was observed at least ten times. This chain links TRBV20-1 with TRBJ2-6, with D possibly being TRBD1 (5 bases). V was shortened by 6 bases and J by 2 bases, with 11 bases between the two germline ends. Germline loops: CDR1 DFQATT, CDR2 SNEGSKA (reference sequence). The CDR3 contains 14 residues. CDR3 sequence (DNA): TGCAGTGCCGACTCAGGGACTGGGGCCAACGTCCTGACTTTC. As protein: CSADSGTGANVLTF.

This clonotype came up many times. The rearrangement joins TRBV7-2 to TRBJ2-7; no clear D. Trimming took 5 bases from V and 2 from J, leaving 10 bases between them. CDR1 and CDR2 (germline): SGHTA, FQGNSA. CDR3 length: 13 residues. The CDR3 region is CASSPIGPYEQYF. The CDR3 nucleotides are TGTGCCAGCAGCCCCATAGGCCCCTACGAGCAGTACTTC. The variable domain in full, with the rest retrieved from reference TRBV7-2 and TRBJ2-7, is GAGVSQSPSNKVTEKGKDVELRCDPISGHTALYWYRQSLGQGLEFLIYFQGNSAPDKSGLPSDRFSAERTGGSVSTLTIQRTQQEDSAVYLCASSPIGPYEQYFGPGTRLTVT.

The V and J genes are TRBV7-2 and TRBJ2-5; D not certain. There are 14 residues in the CDR3. V lost 0 bases and J lost 5, with 10 bases in between. From germline, CDR1 is SGHTA and CDR2 FQGNSA. CDR3 bases: TGTGCCAGCAGCTTAGCGATCCTGGCCGAGACCCAGTACTTC. Translation: CASSLAILAETQYF. Filled out from reference TRBV7-2 and TRBJ2-5, the complete variable domain reads GAGVSQSPSNKVTEKGKDVELRCDPISGHTALYWYRQSLGQGLEFLIYFQGNSAPDKSGLPSDRFSAERTGGSVSTLTIQRTQQEDSAVYLCASSLAILAETQYFGPGTRLLVL.

V is TRBV28 and J is TRBJ2-4, with 12 nucleotides matching TRBD1. The J call is uncertain, as TRBJ2-7 better fits the DNA end. The germline CDR1 and CDR2 sequences are MDHEN and SYDVKM. CDR3 length equals 17 residues. The CDR3 DNA follows: TGTGCCAGCAGTTTATCCTCTTGGGACAGGGGGCCCTACGAGCAGTACTTC. It encodes CASSLSSWDRGPYEQYF.

The chain joins TRBV12-3 or TRBV12-4 to TRBJ1-2; D is unresolved. Trimming stripped 5 bases from V and 2 bases from J, with 18 bases between. This CDR3 comprises 16 residues. The CDR3 sequence is CASSPRRGPGNYGYTF. DNA of the CDR3: TGTGCCAGCAGTCCCCGGAGAGGGCCGGGGAACTATGGCTACACCTTC.

The genes are TRBV25-1 and TRBJ1-3; D unresolved. Germline CDR1 is MGHDK and CDR2 is SYGVNS. Trimming removed 3 bases from V and 6 bases from J, with 15 bases in between. CDR3 length: 15 amino acids. The CDR3 here is CASSEFHPPKNTIYF. CDR3 bases: TGTGCCAGCAGTGAGTTCCATCCACCGAAAAACACCATATATTTT.

The chain carries TRBV5-1 and TRBJ1-1, with 10 bases that match TRBD1. V gave up 4 bases and J gave up 5 bases; unmatched junction bases: 2. Germline CDR1 is SGHRS and CDR2 is YFSETQ. The CDR3 spans 13 residues. The CDR3 DNA reads TGCGCCAGCAGCAGACAGGGGGCAACTGAAGCTTTCTTT. Its translation: CASSRQGATEAFF.

This clonotype was found many times. This chain links TRBV9 with TRBJ2-5, with D maybe TRBD1 (5 bases). The CDR3 has 14 amino acids. Trimming cost V 0 bases and J 5 bases, with 11 bases left between them. Germline V gives CDR1 SGDLS, CDR2 YYNGEE. The CDR3 DNA reads TGTGCCAGCAGCGTAGATCAGGGAAGGGAGACCCAGTACTTC. Translated: CASSVDQGRETQYF.

The CDR3 protein is CASSYFGEDQPQHF. The CDR3 region has the DNA TGTGCCAGCAGTTACTTCGGGGAAGATCAGCCCCAGCATTTT. The rearrangement links TRBV6-6 to TRBJ1-5, with unresolved D. The CDR3 sequence is 14 residues long. The V gene's germline CDR1 is MNHNY and CDR2 SVGAGI (reference sequence). Trimming pared 1 base from V and 5 bases from J, leaving 9 bases between.

With respect to this clonotype: This sequence may be a read error, since a much larger clone differs from it by one base. This chain connects TRBV12-3 or TRBV12-4 to TRBJ2-1; D is undetermined. This CDR3 spans 13 amino acids. CDR3 bases: TGTGCCCGCAGCAGTTCGGCTTACAATGAGCAGTTCTTC. Protein product: CARSSSAYNEQFF.

The chain joins TRBV5-1 to TRBJ1-1; 8 positions agree with TRBD1. The CDR3 loop spans 15 amino acids. Germline V gene data show CDR1 as SGHRS and CDR2 as YFSETQ. V dropped 2 bases and J dropped 3; count of bases not matched to a gene: 6. For the CDR3, the DNA is TGCGCCAGCAGCTTCCGGACAGGGCTGGACACTGAAGCTTTCTTT. This codes for CASSFRTGLDTEAFF.

This rearrangement joins TRBV18 to TRBJ2-3, with D hard to call. The CDR3 has 13 residues. The germline V and J ends were trimmed by 6 bases and 5 bases, with 12 bases remaining between them. Looked up from germline, CDR1 is KGHSH and CDR2 is LQKENI. The CDR3: CASSPAVKDTQYF. CDR3 DNA: TGTGCCAGCTCCCCCGCAGTAAAAGATACGCAGTATTTT.

This chain uses TRBV20-1 with TRBJ2-1, with 7 bases identical to TRBD2. Trimming took 1 base from V and 0 from J; bases not matched to a gene: 15. The germline CDR1 and CDR2 sequences are DFQATT and SNEGSKA (reference sequence). The CDR3 loop spans 19 amino acids. The CDR3 sequence is CSARGGGIVGRSSYNEQFF. The CDR3 region has the DNA TGCAGTGCTAGAGGGGGGGGGATCGTAGGGCGAAGCTCCTACAATGAGCAGTTCTTC.

On this clonotype: Its ends do not fully match the called genes, so a read error is possible. The rearrangement uses TRBV7-2 and TRBJ1-2, with a weak D call TRBD1 (6 bases). CDR1 is SGHTA and CDR2 is FQGNSA in the germline V gene. CDR3 length equals 14 residues. CDR3 loop: CASSLGGGAGGYTF. The DNA for the CDR3 is TGCGCCAGCAGCTTAGGAGGGGGGGCGGGTGGCTACACCTTC.

The V call is TRBV12-3 or TRBV12-4, the J call TRBJ2-5; D might be TRBD1 or TRBD2, each matching 5 bases. V was pared by 5 bases and J by 5 bases, with 15 bases between. This CDR3 comprises 14 residues. CDR3 nucleotide sequence: TGTGCCAGCAGTACACGGGGCCAAGAGGAGACCCAGTACTTC. Residues: CASSTRGQEETQYF.

The rearrangement links TRBV20-1 to TRBJ2-3; D might be TRBD2 (6 bases). CDR1 is DFQATT and CDR2 is SNEGSKA in the germline V gene (reference sequence). CDR3 length: 12 residues. As DNA, the CDR3 is TGCAGGGGGGGTGGGAACACAGATACGCAGTATTTT. Translating gives CRGGGNTDTQYF.

This clonotype occurred a few times. The V gene is TRBV6-2 or TRBV6-3, the J gene TRBJ1-2; unclear D gene. The CDR3 spans 14 residues. Trimming took off 0 bases at V and 7 bases at J, with 12 bases between the two ends. Germline lookup yields CDR1 MNHEY and CDR2 SVGEGT. This chain's CDR3 is CASSYSSVGFGYTF. The CDR3 DNA reads TGTGCCAGCAGTTACTCGAGTGTAGGGTTTGGCTACACCTTC.

This clonotype was counted between two and nine times. A read error may explain this, as a much larger clone is one base away. The J gene is TRBJ2-7, the V gene TRBV5-1; D remains unclear. The ends were cut back, 3 bases at V and 6 bases at J, with 13 bases in the middle. CDR1 and CDR2 (germline): SGHRS, YFSETQ. The CDR3 consists of 13 residues. The chain's CDR3 is CASSWAHQSEQYF. CDR3 sequence (DNA): TGCGCCAGCAGCTGGGCCCACCAGTCCGAGCAGTACTTC.

This chain uses TRBV20-1 with TRBJ1-1; D call uncertain. V was cut by 0 bases and J by 5 bases, with 19 bases left in between. Germline assignment: CDR1 DFQATT and CDR2 SNEGSKA (reference sequence). The CDR3 totals 16 residues. The CDR3 DNA follows: TGCAGTGCTAGAGATCCGGGAAGGGTAGGTGAAACTGAAGCTTTCTTT. It encodes CSARDPGRVGETEAFF.

The V and J genes are TRBV12-3 or TRBV12-4 and TRBJ1-6, with D possibly being TRBD1 (5 bases). Trimming left V 3 bases short and J 14 bases short, with 11 bases between. This CDR3 comprises 12 residues. In DNA, the CDR3 is TGTGCCAGCAGTTTGGGACTTTTGGCCCTCCACTTT. It is translated as CASSLGLLALHF.

This rearrangement joins TRBV6-5 to TRBJ2-7; D might be TRBD2 (6 bases). The CDR3 has 16 amino acids. V lost 0 bases and J 4 bases, leaving 16 bases between the germline ends. Germline CDR1 is MNHEY and CDR2 is SVGAGI. The chain's CDR3 is CASSYSLPGRGYEQYF. CDR3 in DNA: TGTGCCAGCAGTTACTCCCTACCCGGGAGAGGGTACGAGCAGTACTTC.

The table lists this clonotype with a few counts. The chain links TRBV9 to TRBJ2-1; 10 nucleotides match TRBD2. V was clipped by 0 bases and J by 6 bases; unmatched bases: 6. Germline V gives CDR1 SGDLS, CDR2 YYNGEE. This CDR3 is 16 amino acids long. The CDR3 region has the DNA TGTGCCAGCAGCGTAGGGGGAGCGGGGGGGCCCAATGAGCAGTTCTTC. Protein: CASSVGGAGGPNEQFF.

The gene calls are TRBV5-1 and TRBJ2-2; no clear D gene. V was pared by 4 bases and J by 3 bases, with 10 bases between. The CDR3 is 14 amino acids. CDR1 and CDR2 (germline): SGHRS, YFSETQ. This CDR3 reads CASSLDPHTGELFF. CDR3 DNA sequence: TGCGCCAGCAGCCTTGACCCTCACACCGGGGAGCTGTTTTTT.

J is TRBJ1-4 and V is TRBV12-3 or TRBV12-4, with D possibly TRBD1 on 6 matching bases. The germline V and J ends were trimmed by 3 bases and 7 bases, with 12 bases remaining between them. This CDR3 is 14 amino acids long. The CDR3 DNA reads TGTGCCAGCAGTTTGGGACACTCGGCTGAAAAACTGTTTTTT. Protein: CASSLGHSAEKLFF.

A note on this clonotype: A junction boundary mismatches the germline segment, possibly from a read error. CDR3 sequence reads: CGSSYQSGRVTACEQYF. The CDR3, as DNA: TGTGGCAGCAGTTACCAAAGCGGGAGGGTTACCGCCTGCGAGCAGTACTTC. The V gene is TRBV6-5, the J gene TRBJ2-7, with 10 bases that match TRBD2. Per the germline V gene, CDR1 is MNHEY and CDR2 is SVGAGI. This CDR3 is built from 17 residues.

This chain links TRBV27 with TRBJ2-1, with D perhaps matching TRBD1 or TRBD2 (5 bases each). CDR1 MNHEY and CDR2 SMNVEV come from the germline V gene (reference sequence). V lost 6 bases and J 6 bases, leaving 18 bases between the germline ends. The CDR3 is made up of 15 amino acids. CDR3 nucleotide sequence: TGTGCCAGCAGCTTTGGGACCCCTAGGCGCAATGAGCAGTTCTTC. This translates into CASSFGTPRRNEQFF.